These 28 T cell receptor beta chains were all obtained from the same sample, sequenced in a study of radiation and T cells in renal cell carcinoma (dated by TCRdb to 2020 to 2021). Preparation of the library involved the immunoSEQ multiplex PCR assay. The clones in this table, taken by TCRdb from immuneACCESS, are in-frame only. Not every clone is retained; where verified, under half of the shortfall comes from an unresolved V gene, and the cause of the rest is unknown. The sample table lists 120,000 or so clones, about four fifths of them with a count of one. The top ten clones comprise 5% to 6.5% of the sample. The time point label here, explained by the study, means: blood 2 weeks post-SBRT. Sample treatment or condition, as interpreted from the label and publication: 15 Gy SBRT to primary tumor, nephrectomy 4 weeks later. The starting material was blood, obtained from a patient whose treatment included radiotherapy and nephrectomy. The source is a man between 45 and 60 years old with renal cell carcinoma.

The chain employs TRBV9 and TRBJ2-1; 10 positions agree with TRBD2. Per the germline V gene, CDR1 is SGDLS and CDR2 is YYNGEE. The CDR3 loop spans 15 amino acids. With 0 bases clipped from V and 7 bases from J, the junction kept 4 bases outside the gene matches. The CDR3 here is CASSVASGRANEQFF. The CDR3 bases are TGTGCCAGCAGCGTAGCCAGCGGGAGGGCTAATGAGCAGTTCTTC.

The chain links TRBV7-9 to TRBJ2-3; no clear D. Germline V CDR1 and CDR2: SEHNR, FQNEAQ (reference sequence). The V and J ends lost 5 bases and 5 bases respectively, with 11 bases between them. There are 13 residues in the CDR3. The CDR3 DNA follows: TGTGCCAGCAGCCCAGTAGTTGGAGATACGCAGTATTTT. This encodes CASSPVVGDTQYF.

J is TRBJ2-1 and V is TRBV2; TRBD2 agrees at 14 bases. Looked up from germline, CDR1 is SNHLY and CDR2 is FYNNEI. The V gene end was trimmed by 6 bases and the J gene end by 9 bases; junction bases not matched to a gene: 4. The CDR3 has 14 residues. CDR3: CASRPGLAGAEQFF. The CDR3 region has the DNA TGTGCCAGCAGGCCGGGACTAGCGGGAGCTGAGCAGTTCTTC. The full variable domain, in which reference TRBV2 and TRBJ2-1 provide the parts outside the CDR3, is EPEVTQTPSHQVTQMGQEVILRCVPISNHLYFYWYRQILGQKVEFLVSFYNNEISEKSEIFDDQFSVERPDGSNFTLKIRSTKLEDSAMYFCASRPGLAGAEQFFGPGTRLTVL.

The chain's CDR3 is CASRISGSSYEQYF. The CDR3 bases are TGTGCCAGCAGAATTAGCGGGAGCTCCTACGAGCAGTACTTC. This sequence joins TRBV5-4 and TRBJ2-7; 9 positions agree with TRBD2. In germline, CDR1 is SGHNT, CDR2 YYREEE (reference sequence). This CDR3 region has 14 residues. After removal of 5 bases from V and 0 bases from J, the junction contained 3 bases not matched to a gene. Based on the CDR3 plus reference TRBV5-4 and TRBJ2-7, the full variable domain is ETGVTQSPTHLIKTRGQQVTLRCSSQSGHNTVSWYQQALGQGPQFIFQYYREEENGRGNFPPRFSGLQFPNYSSELNVNALELDDSALYLCASRISGSSYEQYFGPGTRLTVT.

This clone has a handful of counts. The CDR3 sequence is CALGTSGRSTGELFF. As DNA, the CDR3 is TGTGCCCTTGGAACTAGCGGGAGGAGCACCGGGGAGCTGTTTTTT. V and J are TRBV7-9 and TRBJ2-2; TRBD2 aligns across 12 bases. The V segment lost 11 bases and the J segment 4 bases; nucleotides outside the gene matches: 8. From germline, CDR1 is SEHNR and CDR2 FQNEAQ (reference sequence). There are 15 residues in the CDR3.

This clone was found a few times. The chain has TRBV5-1 and TRBJ2-3; D unclear. The CDR3 totals 14 residues. Germline CDR1 SGHRS, CDR2 YFSETQ. The V end was cut by 0 bases, the J end by 1 base, with 6 bases between. The CDR3 DNA reads as TGCGCCAGCAGCTTGGCTGGCGGCACAGATACGCAGTATTTT. It encodes CASSLAGGTDTQYF.

This rearrangement joins TRBV29-1 to TRBJ2-7; D unresolved. CDR1 is SQVTM, CDR2 ANQGSEA, per germline. Trimming took off 3 bases at V and 7 bases at J, with 13 bases between the two ends. There are 12 residues in the CDR3. The CDR3 DNA reads TGCAGCGTTGAGTTGGGGTCGGGTGAGCAGTACTTC. Its protein product is CSVELGSGEQYF.

V gene TRBV27 combines with J gene TRBJ1-5; D is perhaps TRBD1 (6 bases). The ends were cut back, 2 bases at V and 5 bases at J, with 19 bases in the middle. The CDR3 runs to 17 residues. Germline V lookup: CDR1 MNHEY, CDR2 SMNVEV (reference sequence). The CDR3 reads CASSLAPTRGQDQPQHF. CDR3 bases: TGTGCCAGCAGTTTAGCCCCTACCAGGGGACAAGATCAGCCCCAGCATTTT.

The rearrangement joins TRBV5-1 to TRBJ1-4; the D gene is possibly TRBD1 (5 bases). Germline V gene data show CDR1 as SGHRS and CDR2 as YFSETQ. Trimming took 0 bases from V and 7 from J, leaving 13 bases between them. The CDR3 is made up of 15 amino acids. The CDR3 sequence is CASSLAGGDGEKLFF. The CDR3 nucleotides are TGCGCCAGCAGCTTGGCCGGAGGGGACGGTGAAAAACTGTTTTTT.

There are a few counts of this clone. CDR3 DNA sequence: TGCAGCGTTGGGGGGGGAGCGGGAGTTCATGAGACCCAGTACTTC. This sequence encodes CSVGGGAGVHETQYF. The chain recombines TRBV29-1 with TRBJ2-5, with 8 bases lining up with TRBD2. Losses at the gene ends were 4 bases for V and 5 bases for J; bases not matched to a gene: 12. The germline V gene encodes CDR1 SQVTM and CDR2 ANQGSEA. This CDR3 spans 15 amino acids.

The chain has TRBV21-1 and TRBJ1-4; the D segment call TRBD1 is taken from the table without a DNA check. TRBV21-1 is listed as a pseudogene. The CDR3 sequence is 13 residues long. CDR3 nucleotide sequence: TGTGCCAGCACCCACAGGGTTCAGGAAAAACTGTTTTTT. This sequence encodes CASTHRVQEKLFF.

This chain links TRBV5-1 with TRBJ2-1; D unresolved. CDR3 length equals 15 residues. Germline loops: CDR1 SGHRS, CDR2 YFSETQ. Deletions cut 0 bases from V and 5 bases from J, with 12 bases between. Here the CDR3 reads CASSLGLANNNEQFF. The CDR3 region has the DNA TGCGCCAGCAGCTTGGGACTGGCGAACAACAATGAGCAGTTCTTC.

The sample holds one count of this clone. V and J are TRBV29-1 and TRBJ2-3; D is perhaps TRBD2 (7 bases). The V gene's germline CDR1 is SQVTM and CDR2 ANQGSEA. Trimming took off 4 bases at V and 5 bases at J, with 13 bases between the two ends. CDR3 length: 13 amino acids. The CDR3 protein is CSVVGGAIDTQYF. Written as DNA, the CDR3 is TGCAGCGTTGTGGGGGGGGCAATAGATACGCAGTATTTT.

The chain combines TRBV9 with TRBJ2-2; D call uncertain. Germline V gives CDR1 SGDLS, CDR2 YYNGEE. V was pared by 0 bases and J by 3 bases, with 3 bases between. This CDR3 comprises 13 residues. CDR3 region: CASSVDHTGELFF. The CDR3 bases are TGTGCCAGCAGCGTAGATCACACCGGGGAGCTGTTTTTT.

This chain connects TRBV30 to TRBJ1-4; D remains unclear. There are 15 residues in the CDR3. V lost 5 bases and J lost 4, with 17 bases in between. Germline CDR1 GTSNPN, CDR2 SVGIG (reference sequence). The CDR3 nucleotides are TGTGCCTGGGAGGACCCACGGAGTCTTAATGAAAAACTGTTTTTT. This translates into CAWEDPRSLNEKLFF.

The chain carries TRBV7-2 and TRBJ1-1; D is possibly TRBD1 (5 bases). Germline assignment: CDR1 SGHTA and CDR2 FQGNSA. V lost 2 bases and J lost 1, with 8 bases in between. The CDR3 totals 14 residues. CDR3 region: CASSLHRTNTEAFF. The CDR3 DNA sequence: TGTGCCAGCAGCTTACACAGGACGAACACTGAAGCTTTCTTT.

V and J are TRBV5-6 and TRBJ1-5; D not resolved. The germline CDR1 and CDR2 sequences are SGHDT and YYEEEE. V lost 2 bases and J lost 4, with 13 bases in between. The CDR3 totals 15 residues. The DNA for the CDR3 is TGTGCCAGCAGCTTAGGTGTCCGTCCAAATCAGCCCCAGCATTTT. Translation: CASSLGVRPNQPQHF.

The chain combines TRBV27 with TRBJ1-1, with D perhaps matching TRBD1 (6 bases). Trimming took 1 base from V and 7 from J, leaving 16 bases between them. The CDR3 contains 15 residues. Germline V gene data show CDR1 as MNHEY and CDR2 as SMNVEV (reference sequence). CDR3 amino acids: CASSLFTGTGSEAFF. Here the CDR3 DNA reads TGTGCCAGCAGTTTATTCACAGGGACCGGTAGTGAAGCTTTCTTT.

This clone was picked up one time. The gene calls are TRBV5-1 and TRBJ2-5, with 10 bases fitting TRBD2. This CDR3 contains 15 residues. CDR1 and CDR2 (germline): SGHRS, YFSETQ. J was trimmed by 7 bases and V by 0 bases; bases with no gene match: 6. The DNA of the CDR3 is TGCGCCAGCAGCTTGGGACTAGCGGGCCCAGGGACCCAGTACTTC. Encoded protein: CASSLGLAGPGTQYF.

The V gene is TRBV5-1, the J gene TRBJ2-1, with D maybe TRBD1 (5 bases). Trimming pared 4 bases from V and 5 bases from J, leaving 7 bases between. The CDR3 runs to 12 residues. Germline V gene data show CDR1 as SGHRS and CDR2 as YFSETQ. DNA of the CDR3: TGCGCCAGCAGCGAACAGGACAATGAGCAGTTCTTC. It specifies CASSEQDNEQFF.

This chain uses TRBV28 with TRBJ2-7; D unclear. From germline, CDR1 is MDHEN and CDR2 SYDVKM. Trimming cost V 5 bases and J 0 bases, with 11 bases left between them. The CDR3 length is 14 residues. CDR3 protein: CASSEPLGSYEQYF. The CDR3 DNA reads as TGTGCCAGCAGTGAACCCCTCGGCTCCTACGAGCAGTACTTC.

The chain carries TRBV11-2 and TRBJ2-7; 13 positions agree with TRBD2. The trim removed 6 bases at V and 4 bases at J, leaving 6 bases unmatched. The CDR3 length is 15 residues. Per germline, CDR1 SGHAT and CDR2 FQNNGV. CDR3 DNA: TGTGCCAGCAGTGCGCCGGGACTAGCGGGGTACGAGCAGTACTTC. Protein product: CASSAPGLAGYEQYF.

Note on this clone: This CDR3 is also generated by other DNA sequences in the sample. The chain joins TRBV5-5 to TRBJ1-5; the D gene is possibly TRBD1 (6 bases). The V end was cut by 0 bases, the J end by 2 bases, with 12 bases between. This CDR3 is built from 16 residues. The germline gives CDR1 SGHKS, CDR2 YYEKEE (reference sequence). The CDR3: CASSLARGSGNQPQHF. The CDR3 bases are TGTGCCAGCAGCTTGGCGAGGGGGTCGGGCAATCAGCCCCAGCATTTT.

For the CDR3, the DNA is TGTGCCAGCAGCCCCAGGGCGGCGGGCCACCCCGGGTTAGATACGCAGTATTTT. Translating gives CASSPRAAGHPGLDTQYF. The rearrangement joins TRBV5-4 to TRBJ2-3; D may be TRBD1 or TRBD2 (5 bases each). Germline loops: CDR1 SGHNT, CDR2 YYREEE (reference sequence). With 4 bases removed from V and 5 bases from J, the gap between germline ends came to 26 bases. This CDR3 spans 18 amino acids.

The chain couples TRBV4-1 to TRBJ2-7; D is ambiguous. V lost 2 bases and J 0 bases, leaving 14 bases between the germline ends. The CDR3 spans 16 residues. Germline V gene lookup returns CDR1 MGHRA and CDR2 YSYEKL. The CDR3 here is CASSQLGLTSSYEQYF. The CDR3 DNA reads TGCGCCAGCAGCCAATTAGGGCTTACGAGCTCCTACGAGCAGTACTTC.

This clone was seen just once. The gene calls are TRBV18 and TRBJ2-5, with TRBD1 matching 9 bases. V shed 2 bases, J shed 5 bases, and the junction held 6 bases outside the gene matches. The germline V gene encodes CDR1 KGHSH and CDR2 LQKENI. The CDR3 is made up of 15 amino acids. CDR3 in amino acids: CASSPTGGAGETQYF. The CDR3 nucleotides are TGTGCCAGCTCACCAACAGGGGGCGCAGGGGAGACCCAGTACTTC.

The chain uses TRBV6-5 and TRBJ2-7; 7 nucleotides line up with TRBD2. Unmatched junction bases numbered 7, after V lost 5 bases and J lost 6 bases. Germline V lookup: CDR1 MNHEY, CDR2 SVGAGI. This CDR3 is 13 amino acids long. The CDR3 region has the DNA TGTGCCAGCAGTCTGCGGCGGGGGAGCGAGCAGTACTTC. This gives the protein CASSLRRGSEQYF.

V usage is TRBV28 and J usage is TRBJ2-3; 16 bases are shared with TRBD2. This CDR3 spans 18 amino acids. Unmatched junction bases numbered 5, after V lost 4 bases and J lost 1 base. Germline CDR1 MDHEN, CDR2 SYDVKM. For the CDR3, the DNA is TGTGCCAGCAGTTCCGGGACTAGCGGGAGGGGGGGCACAGATACGCAGTATTTT. It yields the protein CASSSGTSGRGGTDTQYF. Looking up the rest from reference TRBV28 and TRBJ2-3 gives the full variable domain: DVKVTQSSRYLVKRTGEKVFLECVQDMDHENMFWYRQDPGLGLRLIYFSYDVKMKEKGDIPEGYSVSREKKERFSLILESASTNQTSMYLCASSSGTSGRGGTDTQYFGPGTRLTVL.